This T cell receptor beta chain was recovered during a study of OX40 agonist ivuxolimab in advanced cancers. The assay was immunoSEQ multiplex PCR, and TCRdb's table has in-frame clones only and misses some. The sample carries about 80,000 clones, about 92% recorded once. From germline, CDR1 is SEHNR and CDR2 FQNEAQ (reference sequence). CDR3 length: 14 amino acids. Deletions cut 6 bases from V and 6 bases from J, with 17 bases between. This sample comprised CD4+ or CD8+ T cells sorted from blood, obtained in a trial of the OX40 agonist ivuxolimab. V is TRBV7-9 and J is TRBJ1-1; D remains ambiguous. This TCR was recovered from an adult with an advanced solid tumor such as melanoma, head and neck, liver or kidney cancer. The CDR3 bases are TGTGCCAGCAGGGGGTATGGGGTACGACCTGAAGCTTTCTTT. Amino acid sequence: CASRGYGVRPEAFF.